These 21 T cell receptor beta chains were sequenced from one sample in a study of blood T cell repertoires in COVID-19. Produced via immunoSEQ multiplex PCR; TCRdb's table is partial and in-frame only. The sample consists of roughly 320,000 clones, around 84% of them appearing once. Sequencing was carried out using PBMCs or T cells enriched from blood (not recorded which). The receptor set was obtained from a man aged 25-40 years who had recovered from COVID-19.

The CDR3 region has the DNA TGTGCCAGCACCTGGGGCAGGGAAGAGACCCAGTACTTC. Encoded protein: CASTWGREETQYF. The genes are TRBV12-3 or TRBV12-4 and TRBJ2-5, with TRBD1 as a possible D gene (5 bases). This CDR3 has 13 residues. Trimming shortened V by 7 bases and J by 3 bases, and 12 bases separated the two germline ends.

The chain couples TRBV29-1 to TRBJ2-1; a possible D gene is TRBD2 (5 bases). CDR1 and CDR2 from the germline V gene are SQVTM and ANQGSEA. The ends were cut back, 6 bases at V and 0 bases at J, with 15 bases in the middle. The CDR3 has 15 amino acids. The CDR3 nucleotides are TGCAGCGTCGCCGGGGAAGGGAGCTCCTACAATGAGCAGTTCTTC. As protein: CSVAGEGSSYNEQFF.

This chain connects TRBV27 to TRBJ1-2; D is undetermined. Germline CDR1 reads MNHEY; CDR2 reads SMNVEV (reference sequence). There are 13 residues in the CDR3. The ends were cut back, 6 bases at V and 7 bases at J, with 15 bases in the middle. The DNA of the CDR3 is TGTGCCAGCAGCCGAAACTTGGAGAGTGGCTACACCTTC. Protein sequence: CASSRNLESGYTF.

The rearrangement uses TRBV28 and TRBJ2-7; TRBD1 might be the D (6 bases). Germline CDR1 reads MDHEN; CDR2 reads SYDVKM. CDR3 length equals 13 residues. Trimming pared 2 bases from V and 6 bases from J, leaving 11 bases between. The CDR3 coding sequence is TGTGCCAGCAGTTTAGGGCAGGGGCGCGAGCAGTACTTC. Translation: CASSLGQGREQYF.

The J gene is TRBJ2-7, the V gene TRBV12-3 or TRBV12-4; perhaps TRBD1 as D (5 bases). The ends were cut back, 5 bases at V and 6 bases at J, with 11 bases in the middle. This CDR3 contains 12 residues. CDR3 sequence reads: CASSHQGGEQYF. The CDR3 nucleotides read TGTGCCAGCAGTCACCAGGGTGGCGAGCAGTACTTC.

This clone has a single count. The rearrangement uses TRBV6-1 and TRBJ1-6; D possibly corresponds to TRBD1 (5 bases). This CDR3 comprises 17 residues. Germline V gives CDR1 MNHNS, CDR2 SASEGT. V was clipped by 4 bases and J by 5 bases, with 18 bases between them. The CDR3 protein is CASSGSGGWINNSPLHF. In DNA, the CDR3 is TGTGCCAGCAGTGGGTCGGGGGGGTGGATTAATAATTCACCCCTCCACTTT.

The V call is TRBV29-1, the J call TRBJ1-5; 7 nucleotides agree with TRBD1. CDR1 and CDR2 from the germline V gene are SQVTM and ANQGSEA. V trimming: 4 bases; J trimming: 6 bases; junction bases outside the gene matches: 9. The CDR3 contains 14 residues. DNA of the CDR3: TGCAGCGTTGCAGAGGGGGCGGTAGCTCAGCCCCAGCATTTT. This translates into CSVAEGAVAQPQHF. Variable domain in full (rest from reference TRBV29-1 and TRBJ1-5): SAVISQKPSRDICQRGTSLTIQCQVDSQVTMMFWYRQQPGQSLTLIATANQGSEATYESGFVIDKFPISRPNLTFSTLTVSNMSPEDSSIYLCSVAEGAVAQPQHFGDGTRLSIL.

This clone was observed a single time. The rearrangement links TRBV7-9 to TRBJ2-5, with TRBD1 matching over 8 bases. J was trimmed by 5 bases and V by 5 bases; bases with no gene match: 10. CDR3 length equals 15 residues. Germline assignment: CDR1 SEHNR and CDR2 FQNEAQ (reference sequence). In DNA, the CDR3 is TGTGCCAGCAGCGAGCGACAGGGGATGCGGGAGACCCAGTACTTC. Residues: CASSERQGMRETQYF.

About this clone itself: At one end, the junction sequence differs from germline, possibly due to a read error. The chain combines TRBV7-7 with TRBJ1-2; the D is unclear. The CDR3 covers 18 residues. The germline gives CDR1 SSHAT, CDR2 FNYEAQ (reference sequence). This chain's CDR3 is CASSLASGVSLRGGGYTF. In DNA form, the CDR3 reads TGTGCTAGCAGCTTAGCGAGTGGAGTCAGTCTCCGGGGAGGCGGCTACACCTTC.

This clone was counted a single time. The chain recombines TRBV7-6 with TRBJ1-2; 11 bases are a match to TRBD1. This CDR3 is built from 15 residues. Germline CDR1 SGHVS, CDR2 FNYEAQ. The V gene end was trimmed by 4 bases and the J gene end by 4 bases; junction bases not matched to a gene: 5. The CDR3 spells CASSSPGQGVYGYTF. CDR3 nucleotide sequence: TGTGCCAGCAGCTCGCCGGGACAGGGGGTCTATGGCTACACCTTC.

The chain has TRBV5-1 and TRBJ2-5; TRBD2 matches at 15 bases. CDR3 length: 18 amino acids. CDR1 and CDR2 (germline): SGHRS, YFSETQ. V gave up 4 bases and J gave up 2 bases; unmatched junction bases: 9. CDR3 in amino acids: CASSLAPGTSGGQETQYF. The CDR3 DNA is TGCGCCAGCAGCCTGGCCCCCGGGACTAGCGGGGGGCAAGAGACCCAGTACTTC. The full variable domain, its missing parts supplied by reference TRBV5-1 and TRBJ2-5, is KAGVTQTPRYLIKTRGQQVTLSCSPISGHRSVSWYQQTPGQGLQFLFEYFSETQRNKGNFPGRFSGRQFSNSRSEMNVSTLELGDSALYLCASSLAPGTSGGQETQYFGPGTRLLVL.

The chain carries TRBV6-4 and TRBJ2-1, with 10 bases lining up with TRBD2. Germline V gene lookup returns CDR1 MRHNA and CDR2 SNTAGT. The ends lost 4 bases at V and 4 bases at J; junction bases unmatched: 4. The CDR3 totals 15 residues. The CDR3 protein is CASSVLAGTYNEQFF. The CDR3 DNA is TGTGCCAGCAGTGTACTAGCGGGGACATACAATGAGCAGTTCTTC.

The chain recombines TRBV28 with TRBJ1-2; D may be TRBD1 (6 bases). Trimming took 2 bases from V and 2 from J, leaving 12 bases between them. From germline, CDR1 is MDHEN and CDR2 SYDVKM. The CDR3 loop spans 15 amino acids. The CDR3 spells CASSLNGGLNYGYTF. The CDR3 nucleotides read TGTGCCAGCAGTTTAAATGGGGGCTTGAACTATGGCTACACCTTC.

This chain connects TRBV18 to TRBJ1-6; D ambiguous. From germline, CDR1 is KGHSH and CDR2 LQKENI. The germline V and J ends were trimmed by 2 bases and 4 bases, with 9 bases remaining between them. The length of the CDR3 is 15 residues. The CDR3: CASSPGPEYNSPLHF. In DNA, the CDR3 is TGTGCCAGCTCACCAGGGCCAGAATATAATTCACCCCTCCACTTT.

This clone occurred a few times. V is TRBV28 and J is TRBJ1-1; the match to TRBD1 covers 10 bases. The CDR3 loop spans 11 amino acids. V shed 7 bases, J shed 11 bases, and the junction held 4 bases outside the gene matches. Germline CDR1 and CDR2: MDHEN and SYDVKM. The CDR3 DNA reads TGTGCCAGCACCCGGGACAGGGGCGCTTTCTTT. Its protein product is CASTRDRGAFF.

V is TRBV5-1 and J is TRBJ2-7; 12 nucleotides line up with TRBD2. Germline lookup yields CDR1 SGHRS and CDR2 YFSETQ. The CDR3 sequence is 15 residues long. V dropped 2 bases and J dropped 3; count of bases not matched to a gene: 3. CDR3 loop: CASSLGLAGSYEQYF. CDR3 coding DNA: TGCGCCAGCAGCTTAGGACTAGCGGGAAGCTACGAGCAGTACTTC. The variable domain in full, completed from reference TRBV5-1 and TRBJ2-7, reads KAGVTQTPRYLIKTRGQQVTLSCSPISGHRSVSWYQQTPGQGLQFLFEYFSETQRNKGNFPGRFSGRQFSNSRSEMNVSTLELGDSALYLCASSLGLAGSYEQYFGPGTRLTVT.

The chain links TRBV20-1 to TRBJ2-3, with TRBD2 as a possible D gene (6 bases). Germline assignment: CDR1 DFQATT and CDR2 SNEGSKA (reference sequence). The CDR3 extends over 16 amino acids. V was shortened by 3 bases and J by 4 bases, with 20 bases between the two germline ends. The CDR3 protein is CSASLPGLRGADTQYF. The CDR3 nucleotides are TGCAGTGCTAGTTTACCGGGACTCAGAGGGGCAGATACGCAGTATTTT.

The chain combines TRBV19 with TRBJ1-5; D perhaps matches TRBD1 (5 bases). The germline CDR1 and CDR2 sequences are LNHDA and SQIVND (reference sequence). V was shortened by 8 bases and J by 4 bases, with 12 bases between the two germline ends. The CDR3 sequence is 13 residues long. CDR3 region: CASRERGNQPQHF. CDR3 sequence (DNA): TGTGCCAGTCGGGAGAGGGGAAATCAGCCCCAGCATTTT.

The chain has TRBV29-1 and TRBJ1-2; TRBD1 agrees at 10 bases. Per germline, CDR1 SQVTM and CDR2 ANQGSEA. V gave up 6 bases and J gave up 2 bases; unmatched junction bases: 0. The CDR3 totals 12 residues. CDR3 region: CSVGQGNYGYTF. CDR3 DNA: TGCAGCGTGGGACAGGGGAACTATGGCTACACCTTC.

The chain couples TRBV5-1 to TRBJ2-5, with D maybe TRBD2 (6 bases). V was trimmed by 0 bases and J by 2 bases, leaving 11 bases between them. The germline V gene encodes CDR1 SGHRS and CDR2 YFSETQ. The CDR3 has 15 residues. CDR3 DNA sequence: TGCGCCAGCAGCTTGGGGACTCTAGCGCAAGAGACCCAGTACTTC. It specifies CASSLGTLAQETQYF.

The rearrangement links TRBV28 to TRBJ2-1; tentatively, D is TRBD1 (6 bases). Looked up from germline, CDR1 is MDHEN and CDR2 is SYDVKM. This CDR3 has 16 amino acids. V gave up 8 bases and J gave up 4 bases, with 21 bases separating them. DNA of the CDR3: TGTGCCAGCTGTATCCCGACAGGTGGGATTTACAATGAGCAGTTCTTC. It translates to CASCIPTGGIYNEQFF.